Following are 7 T cell receptor beta chains from one sample sequenced in a study of blood T cell repertoires in COVID-19 (dated by TCRdb to about 2020). Libraries came from the immunoSEQ multiplex PCR assay. TCRdb carries this immuneACCESS record with in-frame sequences only. Its versions omit some clonotypes, under half of them owing to an unresolved V gene in the studies checked, with the rest unexplained. Recorded for this sample are about half a million clones; approximately 86% of them occurred a single time. The top ten hold more than 7.5% of the sample. Source material: PBMCs or T cells enriched from blood (not recorded which). The receptor source for this set is a woman aged 60-70 years who had recovered from COVID-19.

The chain uses TRBV7-9 and TRBJ2-7; 11 bases align to TRBD2. CDR3 size: 18 residues. The germline CDR1 and CDR2 sequences are SEHNR and FQNEAQ (reference sequence). V was clipped by 0 bases and J by 6 bases; unmatched bases: 13. CDR3 region: CASSLALAGGLGYGEQYF. The CDR3 DNA follows: TGTGCCAGCAGCTTAGCTCTAGCGGGAGGACTCGGCTACGGCGAGCAGTACTTC.

J is TRBJ2-3 and V is TRBV5-1; possible D gene TRBD1, 6 bases. Trimming took 4 bases from V and 2 from J, leaving 14 bases between them. This CDR3 region has 15 residues. From germline, CDR1 is SGHRS and CDR2 YFSETQ. The CDR3 sequence: CASSGGQYSTDTQYF. The CDR3, as DNA: TGCGCCAGCAGCGGGGGACAATACTCCACAGATACGCAGTATTTT. Variable domain in full (rest from reference TRBV5-1 and TRBJ2-3): KAGVTQTPRYLIKTRGQQVTLSCSPISGHRSVSWYQQTPGQGLQFLFEYFSETQRNKGNFPGRFSGRQFSNSRSEMNVSTLELGDSALYLCASSGGQYSTDTQYFGPGTRLTVL.

V and J are TRBV21-1 and TRBJ2-7; the DNA was not used to check the table's D call, TRBD1. TRBV21-1 is noted as a pseudogene. This CDR3 is 17 amino acids long. CDR3 DNA sequence: TGTGCCAGCAGCCCCCGACCCTCGGACAGGCGTTCATACGAGCAGTACTTC. It specifies CASSPRPSDRRSYEQYF.

V and J are TRBV28 and TRBJ1-1; TRBD1 is a possible D gene (5 bases). The CDR3 has 14 residues. The ends were cut back, 6 bases at V and 6 bases at J, with 17 bases in the middle. CDR1 MDHEN and CDR2 SYDVKM come from the germline V gene. This chain's CDR3 is CASSHPWGVAEAFF. CDR3 in DNA: TGTGCCAGCAGCCACCCTTGGGGGGTCGCTGAAGCTTTCTTT.

The chain couples TRBV6-6 to TRBJ1-5, with TRBD1 as a possible D gene (5 bases). The CDR3 spans 15 residues. Germline V gene sequence: CDR1 MNHNY, CDR2 SVGAGI (reference sequence). V was clipped by 2 bases and J by 4 bases, with 12 bases between them. For the CDR3, the DNA is TGTGCCAGCAGTTACAAACAGGCCTCGAATCAGCCCCAGCATTTT. Its translation: CASSYKQASNQPQHF.

The rearrangement links TRBV5-1 to TRBJ2-2; 8 bases line up with TRBD2. Germline V lookup: CDR1 SGHRS, CDR2 YFSETQ. The CDR3 is 17 residues long. The ends lost 2 bases at V and 0 bases at J; junction bases unmatched: 6. CDR3 DNA sequence: TGCGCCAGCAGCTTCGTGATAGCGGGGCCGAACACCGGGGAGCTGTTTTTT. This codes for CASSFVIAGPNTGELFF.

The chain recombines TRBV2 with TRBJ1-2, with 8 bases matching TRBD1. V lost 6 bases, J lost 8 bases, and 8 bases stayed unmatched. CDR1 is SNHLY and CDR2 is FYNNEI in the germline V gene. CDR3 length: 13 residues. CDR3 region: CASSETGVGGYTF. In nucleotides, the CDR3 is TGTGCCAGCAGCGAGACAGGGGTGGGCGGCTACACCTTC.